Listed here is a single T cell receptor (beta chain). The data were taken from a study of cytomegalovirus exposure and HLA in healthy donors. PCR employed 60 Vbeta and 13 Jbeta primers. Only in-frame clones appear in the TCRdb table, and some are missing; sequencing was by immunoSEQ multiplex PCR. The sample yields about 37,000 clones, 81% seen once. This CDR3 region has 15 residues. The J segment lost 7 bases and the V segment lost 0 bases, leaving 5 bases of the junction unmatched. Germline CDR1 and CDR2: SNHLY and FYNNEI. The donors gave bone marrow, and they were healthy. What was sequenced was PBMCs. This receptor was identified in a woman in her thirties or forties in good health and CMV-seronegative. The chain uses TRBV2 and TRBJ1-2; 10 nucleotides line up with TRBD1. The CDR3 reads CASSEAGRTGGGYTF. In DNA form, the CDR3 reads TGTGCCAGCAGTGAAGCGGGGCGGACAGGGGGTGGCTACACCTTC.